What follows describes a single TCR beta chain. The data belong to a study of T cells in Graves' hyperthyroidism and ophthalmopathy. Uncontrolled infection, other autoimmune disease, pregnancy or lactation excluded patients. RNA transcripts gave rise to amplified TCR beta CDR3 regions. HTBI primers were employed in a first-round RT-PCR of the TCR CDR3. TCRdb itself ran the multiplex PCR reads through MiXCR, one entry per CDR3 protein. In the table there are about 600,000 distinct CDR3 sequences, 15% to 20% of which are singletons. The specimen was blood. The receptor's source is a middle-aged woman with Graves' ophthalmopathy.

CDR3 DNA sequence: TGTGCCATTACTACGGGATTCGGAGGAAACACCATATATTTT. Encoded protein: CAITTGFGGNTIYF. The chain joins TRBV6-1 to TRBJ1-3; D is unresolved. Germline assignment: CDR1 MNHNS and CDR2 SASEGT. Deletions cut 10 bases from V and 4 bases from J, with 17 bases between. The CDR3 is 14 residues long.